These 21 T cell receptor beta chains share one sample of origin, sequenced in a study of early stage breast cancer tumors. Assay: immunoSEQ multiplex PCR; the TCRdb copy retains only in-frame clones and omits some. In the table there are tens of thousands of clones, around two thirds of which are singletons. Sequencing input: blood. The source of these receptors is a person in their fifties with breast cancer.

The V and J genes are TRBV9 and TRBJ1-3; possible D gene TRBD1, 5 bases. Between the trimmed V and J ends, which lost 4 bases and 0 bases, there was a span of 14 bases. The CDR3 has 16 amino acids. CDR1 SGDLS and CDR2 YYNGEE come from the germline V gene. As DNA, the CDR3 is TGTGCCAGCAGCACAGGACAAACCGGCTCTGGAAACACCATATATTTT. Encoded protein: CASSTGQTGSGNTIYF.

V usage is TRBV5-1 and J usage is TRBJ1-4; a possible D gene is TRBD1 (6 bases). V lost 4 bases and J lost 4, with 14 bases in between. CDR3 length equals 15 residues. Germline V gene data show CDR1 as SGHRS and CDR2 as YFSETQ. For the CDR3, the DNA is TGCGCCAGCAGCCCCCAGGGGACGCGTAATGAAAAACTGTTTTTT. Translation: CASSPQGTRNEKLFF.

This clone was recorded only once. The chain carries TRBV2 and TRBJ1-4, with D maybe TRBD1 (5 bases). CDR3 size: 16 residues. Trimming pared 0 bases from V and 5 bases from J, leaving 13 bases between. Germline CDR1 SNHLY, CDR2 FYNNEI. CDR3 sequence reads: CASSEARRGGNEKLFF. The CDR3 bases are TGTGCCAGCAGTGAAGCGCGGCGGGGCGGCAATGAAAAACTGTTTTTT.

The chain couples TRBV10-3 to TRBJ1-1; 7 nucleotides line up with TRBD1. The CDR3 covers 12 residues. Germline trimming cut 10 bases from V and 9 bases from J; bases unmatched to any gene: 11. Germline CDR1 and CDR2: ENHRY and SYGVKD. The CDR3 DNA reads TGTGCCAGCAGACGAGGGACAGAGAAAGCTTTCTTT. Encoded protein: CASRRGTEKAFF.

On this clone: The junction differs from germline at one of its ends, possibly a read error. The chain joins TRBV7-7 to TRBJ2-5; 11 positions match TRBD2. CDR1 is SSHAT and CDR2 is FNYEAQ in the germline V gene (reference sequence). The CDR3 sequence is 14 residues long. The CDR3 DNA reads as TGTGCTAGCAGCCCGACTAGCGGGGTTGAGACCCAGTACTTC. This encodes CASSPTSGVETQYF.

The rearrangement links TRBV4-3 to TRBJ1-3; TRBD1 matches at 7 bases. J lost 0 bases, V lost 1 base, and 6 bases had no gene match. The CDR3 consists of 17 residues. Germline V CDR1 and CDR2: LGHNA, YSLEER. In DNA, the CDR3 is TGCGCCAGCAGCCAAGCGTGGGGACAGACCTCTGGAAACACCATATATTTT. Translating it yields CASSQAWGQTSGNTIYF.

The chain combines TRBV5-4 with TRBJ2-7, with a tentative D call TRBD2 (5 bases). Trimming removed 0 bases at V and 2 bases at J, with 6 bases between. CDR1 SGHNT and CDR2 YYREEE come from the germline V gene (reference sequence). The CDR3 has 13 residues. CDR3 sequence: CASSLERAYEQYF. The CDR3 region has the DNA TGTGCCAGCAGCTTGGAGAGGGCCTACGAGCAGTACTTC. Drawing the rest from reference TRBV5-4 and TRBJ2-7, the complete variable domain is ETGVTQSPTHLIKTRGQQVTLRCSSQSGHNTVSWYQQALGQGPQFIFQYYREEENGRGNFPPRFSGLQFPNYSSELNVNALELDDSALYLCASSLERAYEQYFGPGTRLTVT.

The chain links TRBV5-1 to TRBJ1-2, with a possible D match to TRBD1 (6 bases). This CDR3 region has 11 residues. The germline gives CDR1 SGHRS, CDR2 YFSETQ. Trimming removed 0 bases from V and 11 bases from J, with 8 bases in between. CDR3 sequence (DNA): TGCGCCAGCAGCTTGGGACAGGATTACACCTTC. Its translation is CASSLGQDYTF.

This clone was picked up a small number of times. This chain connects TRBV5-5 to TRBJ1-5, with 8 bases aligning to TRBD1. CDR3 size: 14 residues. V lost 2 bases, J lost 4 bases, and 2 bases stayed unmatched. Per germline, CDR1 SGHKS and CDR2 YYEKEE (reference sequence). CDR3 in amino acids: CASSFGQGNQPQHF. DNA for the CDR3: TGTGCCAGCAGCTTCGGACAGGGAAATCAGCCCCAGCATTTT.

The CDR3 is CASSRQDNQPQHF. The CDR3 DNA sequence: TGTGCCAGCAGCAGACAGGACAATCAGCCCCAGCATTTT. This sequence joins TRBV27 and TRBJ1-5, with D possibly matching TRBD1 (6 bases). V lost 6 bases and J lost 3, with 9 bases in between. The length of the CDR3 is 13 residues. Germline V CDR1 and CDR2: MNHEY, SMNVEV (reference sequence).

This clone showed up just a few times. The chain carries TRBV7-2 and TRBJ2-1, with D possibly being TRBD2 (5 bases). There are 15 residues in the CDR3. Germline values: CDR1 SGHTA, CDR2 FQGNSA. Trimming shortened V by 3 bases and J by 7 bases, and 16 bases separated the two germline ends. Here the CDR3 reads CASSFRLTLNNEQFF. DNA of the CDR3: TGTGCCAGCAGCTTCCGACTAACTCTTAATAATGAGCAGTTCTTC.

This clone occurred once. The chain uses TRBV6-5 and TRBJ2-7; the match to TRBD2 covers 8 bases. This CDR3 is built from 13 residues. V was pared by 2 bases and J by 3 bases, with 0 bases of the junction left unmatched. Germline assignment: CDR1 MNHEY and CDR2 SVGAGI. CDR3 residues: CASSYGTSYEQYF. CDR3 nucleotide sequence: TGTGCCAGCAGTTACGGGACTAGCTACGAGCAGTACTTC.

The chain employs TRBV10-3 and TRBJ1-5; D perhaps matches TRBD1 (6 bases). The CDR3 sequence is 15 residues long. V was pared by 2 bases and J by 1 base, with 9 bases between. Germline V CDR1 and CDR2: ENHRY, SYGVKD. The CDR3 nucleotides read TGTGCCATCAGTGAGGGTGGACAGAGCAATCAGCCCCAGCATTTT. Amino acids: CAISEGGQSNQPQHF.

The chain recombines TRBV6-6 with TRBJ2-1, with 8 bases identical to TRBD2. The J segment lost 6 bases and the V segment lost 3 bases, leaving 7 bases of the junction unmatched. Germline assignment: CDR1 MNHNY and CDR2 SVGAGI (reference sequence). The CDR3 runs 15 residues. Here the CDR3 reads CASSYYAGGSNEQFF. CDR3 DNA: TGTGCCAGCAGTTATTATGCGGGGGGAAGCAATGAGCAGTTCTTC.

This clone was counted between two and nine times. The genes are TRBV29-1 and TRBJ1-1; D gene unclear. V was cut by 3 bases and J by 2 bases, with 7 bases left in between. The germline gives CDR1 SQVTM, CDR2 ANQGSEA. The CDR3 spans 12 residues. In nucleotides, the CDR3 is TGCAGCGTTGATTCGGTAAACACTGAAGCTTTCTTT. Its translation is CSVDSVNTEAFF. Based on the CDR3 plus reference TRBV29-1 and TRBJ1-1, the full variable domain is SAVISQKPSRDICQRGTSLTIQCQVDSQVTMMFWYRQQPGQSLTLIATANQGSEATYESGFVIDKFPISRPNLTFSTLTVSNMSPEDSSIYLCSVDSVNTEAFFGQGTRLTVV.

This clone occurred a few times. This chain connects TRBV7-2 to TRBJ2-2, with TRBD2 matching over 9 bases. CDR3 length: 15 amino acids. Trimming took 5 bases from V and 7 from J; bases not matched to a gene: 8. Looked up from germline, CDR1 is SGHTA and CDR2 is FQGNSA. CDR3 residues: CASSRGGARSGELFF. The CDR3 DNA reads as TGTGCCAGCAGCCGCGGGGGGGCCCGCAGCGGGGAGCTGTTTTTT.

This chain joins TRBV18 and TRBJ2-3; 8 nucleotides line up with TRBD2. CDR1 KGHSH and CDR2 LQKENI come from the germline V gene. This CDR3 spans 14 amino acids. V lost 5 bases to trimming and J lost 9 bases; unmatched junction nucleotides: 10. The CDR3 loop is CASSSTLSGSTQYF. Written as DNA, the CDR3 is TGTGCCAGCTCATCAACCCTGAGCGGGAGCACGCAGTATTTT.

V is TRBV5-6 and J is TRBJ1-2; D not resolved. The CDR3 loop spans 14 amino acids. The V end lost 6 bases, the J end lost 1 base, and 13 bases lay between the germline ends. Germline V lookup: CDR1 SGHDT, CDR2 YYEEEE. The CDR3 nucleotides are TGTGCCAGCACCATTGGAACAGTTAACTATGGCTACACCTTC. This encodes CASTIGTVNYGYTF.

The chain carries TRBV6-1 and TRBJ2-7, with a weak D call TRBD1 (6 bases). The CDR3 sequence is 14 residues long. The germline gives CDR1 MNHNS, CDR2 SASEGT. The V end lost 4 bases, the J end lost 0 bases, and 10 bases lay between the germline ends. The CDR3 DNA is TGTGCCAGCAGTGGAACAGGGAGCTCCTACGAGCAGTACTTC. It codes for CASSGTGSSYEQYF.

This clone came up once. The chain uses TRBV13 and TRBJ2-5, with unresolved D. The germline CDR1 and CDR2 sequences are PRHDT and FYEKMQ (reference sequence). There are 13 residues in the CDR3. V shed 1 base and J shed 3 bases, with 6 bases lying between them. CDR3 sequence (DNA): TGTGCCAGCAGCTTAGCTCGGGAAGAGACCCAGTACTTC. Amino acids: CASSLAREETQYF.

CDR3 nucleotide sequence: TGTGCCAGCAGTGAATCCCGAGCGGGGCGTGGCACAGATACGCAGTATTTT. This translates into CASSESRAGRGTDTQYF. V usage is TRBV25-1 and J usage is TRBJ2-3; 7 bases are a match to TRBD2. The germline V gene encodes CDR1 MGHDK and CDR2 SYGVNS. The trim removed 1 base at V and 1 base at J, leaving 8 bases unmatched. The CDR3 has 17 amino acids.